The rows below give T cell receptor beta chains drawn from one sample of a study of blood T cells in healthy people across ages. One entry per CDR3 protein results from TCRdb running MiXCR on the 5' RACE reads. The table shows 1.2 million to 1.5 million distinct CDR3 sequences, with 35% to 45% occurring only once. Sequencing used blood. The receptors shown here come from a woman aged 18-29 years in good health. Both conserved end residues are part of each CDR3. A D gene is named only where the DNA matches it firmly. Only some rows state a clone size, as once, few, many or a class for expanded clones.

>TRBJ2-3|TRBV3-1|TRBD2|few
TGTGCCAGCAGCCACAGGACTAGCGGGCGAAACACAGATACGCAGTATTTT
CASSHRTSGRNTDTQYF
>TRBJ2-3|TRBV28|TRBD2|once
TGTGCCAGCAGTTTAAACCAAGCGGGGAGCACAGATACGCAGTATTTT
CASSLNQAGSTDTQYF
>TRBJ2-3|TRBV6-6|.|once
TGTGCCAGCAGTTTGCCTCCGTGGGGGCCCACAGATACGCAGTATTTT
CASSLPPWGPTDTQYF
>TRBJ2-3|TRBV20-1|TRBD2|few
TGCAGTGCTAGACTCGCGGGGGGGAGAGATACGCAGTATTTT
CSARLAGGRDTQYF
>TRBJ2-5|TRBV6-1|.|.
TGTGCCAGCAGTGAAGAACTTATTGAGACCCAGTACTTC
CASSEELIETQYF
>TRBJ2-7|TRBV7-9|TRBD2|few
TGTGCCAGCAGTTACTCATCGGGACTAGCGGGTCGGGGGCAGTACTTC
CASSYSSGLAGRGQYF
>TRBJ1-6|TRBV27|.|once
TGTGCCAGCAGACGGCCTATTTATAATTCACCCCTCCACTTT
CASRRPIYNSPLHF
>TRBJ1-2|TRBV6-5|TRBD1|.
TGTGCCAGCAGTAGGGATGACAGGGTCTACTATGGCTACACCTTC
CASSRDDRVYYGYTF
>TRBJ2-3|TRBV9|TRBD1|.
TGTGCCAGCAGGACAGGGTCTAGCACAGATACGCAGTATTTT
CASRTGSSTDTQYF
>TRBJ2-5|TRBV4-1|TRBD2|once
TGCGCCAGCAGCCAGCCAAGTAGCGGGGGGGCTGATAACCAAGAGACCCAGTACTTC
CASSQPSSGGADNQETQYF
>TRBJ2-2|TRBV15|TRBD2|.
TGTGCCACCAGCCTGACCCGGGAGGCCGGGGAGCTGTTTTTT
CATSLTREAGELFF
>TRBJ1-2|TRBV6-6|.|.
TGTGCCAGCAGTCGCCCGCCAGGCAAGGCGGCCTATGGCTACACCTTC
CASSRPPGKAAYGYTF
>TRBJ1-5|TRBV20-1|TRBD1|.
TGCAGTGCTAACGCCGGGACAGGCCCCAATCAGCCCCAGCATTTT
CSANAGTGPNQPQHF
>TRBJ1-2|TRBV6-1|.|few
TGTGCCAGCAGGACCGGGACACTGAGAAACTATGGCTACACCTTC
CASRTGTLRNYGYTF
>TRBJ1-1|TRBV10-3|.|.
TGTGCCATCAGTGAGAAGTCGGGACGTAAGAACACTGAAGCTTTCTTT
CAISEKSGRKNTEAFF
>TRBJ2-1|TRBV6-1|.|.
TGTGCCAGCAGTGATTCAAGACGAGCGGCCTACAATGAGCAGTTCTTC
CASSDSRRAAYNEQFF
>TRBJ1-5|TRBV5-1|.|.
TGCGCCAGCAGCTTTTTGGGGTTGGATAGCAATCAGCCCCAGCATTTT
CASSFLGLDSNQPQHF
>TRBJ2-3|TRBV11-2|.|.
TGTGCCAGCGCCCACAGCGATACGCAGTATTTT
CASAHSDTQYF
>TRBJ2-7|TRBV6-2/TRBV6-3|.|.
TGTGCCAGCAGTTACTCCCCCAGCGGGCTCTGGTACGAGCAGTACTTC
CASSYSPSGLWYEQYF
>TRBJ2-1|TRBV18|TRBD2|.
TGTGCCAGCTCGCATATCCAGCCGGCTAGCGGCCGCTACAATGAGCAGTTCTTC
CASSHIQPASGRYNEQFF
>TRBJ2-3|TRBV6-1|TRBD2|.
TGTGCCAGCAGTGAATGGGGTAGCGGGAGATCAGATACGCAGTATTTT
CASSEWGSGRSDTQYF
>TRBJ1-1|TRBV6-1|.|.
TGTGCCAGCAGTGAAGCGCCCGTTCGAGTTAAGAACACTGAAGCTTTCTTT
CASSEAPVRVKNTEAFF
>TRBJ2-5|TRBV4-1|.|few
TGCGCCAGCAGCCAACCCCTTCCGGGCTTAAGGCAAGAGACCCAGTACTTC
CASSQPLPGLRQETQYF
>TRBJ2-5|TRBV9|.|few
TGTGCCAGCAGCGCCCTAGGGCCCCAAGAGACCCAGTACTTC
CASSALGPQETQYF
>TRBJ1-1|TRBV12-3/TRBV12-4|.|few
TGTGCCAGCAGTTTTTGGGAGGGCACTGAAGCTTTCTTT
CASSFWEGTEAFF
>TRBJ2-5|TRBV27|.|.
TGTGCCAGCAGTGCAGGGACGTGGGAGACCCAGTACTTC
CASSAGTWETQYF
>TRBJ2-7|TRBV5-6|TRBD2|.
TGTGCCAGCAGCCGCGCTCTAGCGGGTCCGTTCTACGAGCAGTACTTC
CASSRALAGPFYEQYF
>TRBJ1-4|TRBV7-2|.|.
TGTGCCAGCAGCGTTAGGGGTCTCGGTGAAAAACTGTTTTTT
CASSVRGLGEKLFF
>TRBJ1-1|TRBV20-1|TRBD1|.
TGCAGTGTTAAACAGGGGACCACTGAAGCTTTCTTT
CSVKQGTTEAFF
>TRBJ2-3|TRBV10-3|.|once
TGTGCCATCAGTGACCCACCCCCGGGTAGCGAGGTCACAGATACGCAGTATTTT
CAISDPPPGSEVTDTQYF
>TRBJ2-3|TRBV6-2/TRBV6-3|TRBD2|few
TGTGCCAGCAGTCCCCTCGGTCGGGGGGGCCCTACAGATACGCAGTATTTT
CASSPLGRGGPTDTQYF
>TRBJ2-4|TRBV7-9|.|few
TGTGCCAGCAGCGCGGACAGACTAGCCAAAAACATTCAGTACTTC
CASSADRLAKNIQYF
>TRBJ2-1|TRBV2|TRBD2|few
TGTGCCAGGCGGACTAGCGGTGAGCAGTTCTTC
CARRTSGEQFF
>TRBJ2-4|TRBV5-1|.|.
TGCGCCAGCTTCACCGACACTTTACGAAACATTCAGTACTTC
CASFTDTLRNIQYF
>TRBJ1-2|TRBV6-5|.|few
TGTGCCAGCAGTTATGGGGCGGTCAGCTATGGCTACACCTTC
CASSYGAVSYGYTF
>TRBJ2-1|TRBV12-3/TRBV12-4|.|few
TGTGCCAGCAGCGCTCGAAAAGATTCCAATGAGCAGTTCTTC
CASSARKDSNEQFF
>TRBJ2-1|TRBV6-6|TRBD2|few
TGTGCCAGCAGTTGGACTAGCGGGAATGGTGAGCAGTTCTTC
CASSWTSGNGEQFF
>TRBJ2-3|TRBV4-1|TRBD1|.
TGCGCCAGCAGCCAGGACACAGGGGCAGATACGCAGTATTTT
CASSQDTGADTQYF
>TRBJ2-3|TRBV10-3|.|few
TGTGCCATCAGTACAACAGGGACTAGCACAGATACGCAGTATTTT
CAISTTGTSTDTQYF
>TRBJ2-1|TRBV3-1|.|.
TGTGCCAGCAGCCAAGCTGGTAGTAGCAAGTTCTTC
CASSQAGSSKFF
>TRBJ2-3|TRBV14|TRBD1|.
TGTGCCAGCAGCCCCCCTGGGACAGGCACAGATACGCAGTATTTT
CASSPPGTGTDTQYF
>TRBJ1-6|TRBV7-9|.|.
TGTGCCAGCAGGTTCGGCGATTCACCCCTCCACTTT
CASRFGDSPLHF
>TRBJ2-2|TRBV6-1|.|.
TGTGCCAGCATATTTGGGACGGGTTTCAACACCGGGGAGCTGTTTTTT
CASIFGTGFNTGELFF
>TRBJ2-7|TRBV14|TRBD1|.
TGTGCCAGCAGCCTGTTCACGGGACAGTCCTACGAGCAGTACTTC
CASSLFTGQSYEQYF
>TRBJ2-7|TRBV10-1|.|.
TGCGCCAGCAGCGCCGGGACGTGGGGGGCCTACGAGCAGTACTTC
CASSAGTWGAYEQYF
>TRBJ2-7|TRBV4-2|.|many
TGTGCCAGCAGCCAAGACCAGGTAATCCCTAGCTACGAGCAGTACTTC
CASSQDQVIPSYEQYF
>TRBJ2-2|TRBV6-5|TRBD1|.
TGTGCCAGCACCAACAGACAGGGGGCGCGGACCGGGGAGCTGTTTTTT
CASTNRQGARTGELFF
>TRBJ2-3|TRBV2|TRBD2|.
TGTGCCAGCAGTGAAGGATACGGGGGGGAGCGATCAGATACGCAGTATTTT
CASSEGYGGERSDTQYF
>TRBJ2-3|TRBV7-2|.|.
TGTGCCAGCAGCCAGACGGGCAGGATGGCAGATACGCAGTATTTT
CASSQTGRMADTQYF
>TRBJ1-5|TRBV30|.|.
TGTGCCTGGGGGGGAGTTTTTGGTCAGCCCCAGCATTTT
CAWGGVFGQPQHF
>TRBJ1-2|TRBV12-3/TRBV12-4|TRBD1|.
TGTGCCAGCACTGTACAGGGGACCTATGGCTACACCTTC
CASTVQGTYGYTF
>TRBJ2-2|TRBV4-1|.|.
TGCGCCAGCAGCCAAGCTTGGGGGGATGTCGGGGAGCTGTTTTTT
CASSQAWGDVGELFF
>TRBJ1-2|TRBV20-1|TRBD1|.
TGCAGTGCTAGAGGGGACAGTCTATTCTATGGCTACACCTTC
CSARGDSLFYGYTF
>TRBJ2-7|TRBV4-1|.|.
TGCGCCAGCAGCCATCGCGACAGATACGAGCAGTACTTC
CASSHRDRYEQYF
>TRBJ1-6|TRBV3-1|.|few
TGTGCCAGCACCTCAGGGGCATCCTATAATTCACCCCTCCACTTT
CASTSGASYNSPLHF